One sample yielded the 15 T cell receptor beta chains listed below, sequenced in a study of blood T cell repertoires in COVID-19. Clones were read by immunoSEQ multiplex PCR, and TCRdb kept only the in-frame ones, dropping some. The sample has more than 60,000 clones, 65% to 85% seen once; the top ten hold roughly 39%. The sequencing sample was made of peripheral blood. These receptors were collected from a human donor in a cohort sampled during active COVID-19.

Here the CDR3 reads CASSVRLRGGNTQYF. The CDR3 bases are TGTGCCAGCAGCGTTCGCTTGCGGGGGGGCAATACGCAGTATTTT. The chain has TRBV9 and TRBJ2-3, with 9 bases lining up with TRBD2. J was trimmed by 7 bases and V by 2 bases; bases with no gene match: 8. This CDR3 region has 15 residues. The germline CDR1 and CDR2 sequences are SGDLS and YYNGEE.

This chain connects TRBV3-1 (or the pseudogene TRBV3-2) to TRBJ2-5; 9 bases are a match to TRBD2. CDR1 is LGHDT, CDR2 YNNKEL, per germline (reference sequence). Losses at the gene ends were 6 bases for V and 4 bases for J; bases not matched to a gene: 15. The CDR3 is 17 amino acids. CDR3 sequence reads: CASSNSLGLASAETQYF. The CDR3 bases are TGTGCCAGCAGTAATAGCCTCGGACTAGCGTCGGCAGAGACCCAGTACTTC.

The chain recombines TRBV4-1 with TRBJ2-1; the match to TRBD2 covers 10 bases. Trimming took 3 bases from V and 1 from J; bases not matched to a gene: 3. Germline V gives CDR1 MGHRA, CDR2 YSYEKL. The CDR3 length is 16 residues. DNA of the CDR3: TGCGCCAGCAGCCATCAGCGGGGGGGATCCTACAATGAGCAGTTCTTC. Translating gives CASSHQRGGSYNEQFF.

This clone was counted only a few times. J is TRBJ2-5 and V is TRBV24-1; D uncertain. Germline values: CDR1 KGHDR, CDR2 SFDVKD. The CDR3 runs to 14 residues. Trimming pared 2 bases from V and 5 bases from J, leaving 11 bases between. CDR3 amino acids: CATSDWSLRETQYF. CDR3 in DNA: TGTGCCACCAGTGATTGGAGTCTACGGGAGACCCAGTACTTC.

This clone qualifies as medium-sized. The chain is built from TRBV2 and TRBJ1-2, with 7 bases aligning to TRBD1. J was trimmed by 4 bases and V by 0 bases; bases with no gene match: 5. The length of the CDR3 is 15 residues. Germline V gives CDR1 SNHLY, CDR2 FYNNEI. The CDR3 region is CASSEAEGALYGYTF. The CDR3 DNA is TGTGCCAGCAGTGAAGCGGAGGGGGCCCTCTATGGCTACACCTTC.

This rearrangement joins TRBV27 to TRBJ1-2, with 9 positions matching TRBD1. CDR1 is MNHEY and CDR2 is SMNVEV in the germline V gene (reference sequence). The CDR3 runs to 15 residues. V lost 5 bases and J lost 4; bases outside the gene matches: 8. The CDR3 nucleotides read TGTGCCAGCAGTCGGACCGGGACAGGGCTCTATGGCTACACCTTC. This translates into CASSRTGTGLYGYTF.

J is TRBJ2-2 and V is TRBV24-1, with TRBD1 identical over 11 bases. In germline, CDR1 is KGHDR, CDR2 SFDVKD. The V gene end was trimmed by 5 bases and the J gene end by 6 bases; junction bases not matched to a gene: 7. This CDR3 is 16 amino acids long. Here the CDR3 reads CATSVTGTGGSGELFF. The CDR3 DNA reads as TGTGCCACCAGTGTTACCGGGACAGGGGGATCCGGGGAGCTGTTTTTT.

The chain recombines TRBV4-1 with TRBJ1-2; tentatively, D is TRBD1 (6 bases). The CDR3 spans 15 residues. Trimming stripped 0 bases from V and 6 bases from J, with 14 bases between. Germline V CDR1 and CDR2: MGHRA, YSYEKL. The CDR3 loop is CASSQDDRPHNGYTF. The CDR3 bases are TGCGCCAGCAGCCAAGATGACAGGCCCCACAATGGCTACACCTTC.

This clone occurred once. This chain uses TRBV28 with TRBJ2-2; 8 bases match TRBD1. Trimming at V came to 6 bases and at J to 1 base, leaving 7 bases not matched to a gene. Germline CDR1 MDHEN, CDR2 SYDVKM. The length of the CDR3 is 16 residues. The CDR3 protein is CASRKSGTGNTGELFF. CDR3 sequence (DNA): TGTGCCAGCAGGAAGTCCGGGACAGGGAACACCGGGGAGCTGTTTTTT.

The genes are TRBV4-3 and TRBJ1-2; D uncertain. The V end lost 0 bases, the J end lost 5 bases, and 16 bases lay between the germline ends. Germline loops: CDR1 LGHNA, CDR2 YSLEER. CDR3 length equals 16 residues. CDR3 DNA: TGCGCCAGCAGCCAAGAATTTAGCTTAGGGAGTTATGGCTACACCTTC. This encodes CASSQEFSLGSYGYTF.

This chain joins TRBV13 and TRBJ2-5; TRBD1 aligns across 11 bases. The CDR3 totals 16 residues. The J segment lost 5 bases and the V segment lost 5 bases, leaving 10 bases of the junction unmatched. Germline CDR1 and CDR2: PRHDT and FYEKMQ (reference sequence). This CDR3 is CASSIWTGGFMETQYF. DNA of the CDR3: TGTGCCAGCAGCATATGGACAGGGGGCTTTATGGAGACCCAGTACTTC.

This chain connects TRBV2 to TRBJ2-7; 7 bases are shared with TRBD1. Germline CDR1 and CDR2: SNHLY and FYNNEI. There are 11 residues in the CDR3. Trimming at V came to 8 bases and at J to 6 bases, leaving 4 bases not matched to a gene. CDR3 sequence (DNA): TGTGCCAGCTCCAGACAGGGCGAGCAGTACTTC. Its translation: CASSRQGEQYF. Using reference TRBV2 and TRBJ2-7 for the parts outside the CDR3, the full variable domain is EPEVTQTPSHQVTQMGQEVILRCVPISNHLYFYWYRQILGQKVEFLVSFYNNEISEKSEIFDDQFSVERPDGSNFTLKIRSTKLEDSAMYFCASSRQGEQYFGPGTRLTVT.

The gene calls are TRBV7-2 and TRBJ2-5; 8 bases line up with TRBD2. This CDR3 has 14 amino acids. Germline V CDR1 and CDR2: SGHTA, FQGNSA. V dropped 1 base and J dropped 9; count of bases not matched to a gene: 7. CDR3 sequence reads: CASSLGSGTSAQYF. The CDR3, as DNA: TGTGCCAGCAGCTTAGGGTCCGGGACTAGTGCCCAGTACTTC.

The chain employs TRBV5-1 and TRBJ2-3; 15 nucleotides line up with TRBD2. V lost 4 bases, J lost 2 bases, and 2 bases stayed unmatched. The CDR3 covers 16 residues. Germline V CDR1 and CDR2: SGHRS, YFSETQ. CDR3 coding DNA: TGCGCCAGCAGCAGGACTAGCGGGGGGGCCACAGATACGCAGTATTTT. It specifies CASSRTSGGATDTQYF. Full variable domain (remainder filled in from reference TRBV5-1 and TRBJ2-3): KAGVTQTPRYLIKTRGQQVTLSCSPISGHRSVSWYQQTPGQGLQFLFEYFSETQRNKGNFPGRFSGRQFSNSRSEMNVSTLELGDSALYLCASSRTSGGATDTQYFGPGTRLTVL.

A few counts support this clone. The genes are TRBV5-1 and TRBJ2-5; 9 nucleotides agree with TRBD2. The J segment lost 5 bases and the V segment lost 2 bases, leaving 10 bases of the junction unmatched. CDR3 size: 16 residues. Germline V lookup: CDR1 SGHRS, CDR2 YFSETQ. The CDR3 protein is CASSLNPGLATETQYF. CDR3 DNA: TGCGCCAGCAGCTTAAATCCGGGACTAGCAACGGAGACCCAGTACTTC.